This T cell receptor beta chain was sequenced for a study of T cell clones after liver transplantation. Overall study: TCRbeta sequencing after a pre-transplant mixed lymphocyte reaction identified graft-donor-reactive clones, later tracked in post-transplant blood. Tolerant meant at least one year fully off immunosuppression without liver enzymes above twice normal.

As regards this clone: Its antigen is still unknown.

The CDR3 consists of 14 residues. Germline V gene lookup returns CDR1 WSHSY and CDR2 SAAADI. The V end was cut by 2 bases, the J end by 4 bases, with 9 bases between. Study-wide results and limits: Small, mixed patient groups and varying post-transplant times limit these conclusions.

Clones were read by immunoSEQ multiplex PCR, and TCRdb kept only the in-frame ones, dropping some. The sample shows roughly 97,000 clones, roughly four fifths of them seen only once. The sequence derives from a human donor who received a liver transplant. The sample consisted of CD4+ T cells from blood, taken before liver transplant. The rearrangement joins TRBV10-2 to TRBJ1-5; D gene uncertain. The CDR3 reads CASSEGIWNQPQHF. The CDR3 DNA is TGCGCCAGCAGTGAGGGCATTTGGAATCAGCCCCAGCATTTT.